This T cell receptor (beta chain) comes out of a study of cytomegalovirus exposure and HLA in healthy donors. As for the study in general: The roughly 100 million unique TCR beta sequences, from about 170 million T cells, were found by an earlier analysis. Researchers found that approximately 77% of 398 genotyped donors fell within the Caucasian-associated ancestry cluster.

Regarding the study as a whole: Presence/absence results assume similar sequencing depth per donor, which may not hold.

The PCR was carried out with 60 Vbeta primers and 13 Jbeta primers. The table came from immunoSEQ multiplex PCR; TCRdb's copy has only in-frame clones and leaves some out. This table holds 50,000 or so clones, around 70% found once. V was cut by 4 bases and J by 4 bases, with 17 bases left in between. CDR1 and CDR2 (germline): MDHEN, SYDVKM. The CDR3 loop spans 16 amino acids. Comments on this clone: The antigen is undetermined.

The sequence came from a woman between 50 and 59 years old in good health and CMV-seronegative. V gene TRBV28 combines with J gene TRBJ2-1; D is perhaps TRBD1 (5 bases). The source material was PBMCs. DNA of the CDR3: TGTGCCAGCAGTTATCGACAGCTCCCATCTTACAATGAGCAGTTCTTC. The encoded protein is CASSYRQLPSYNEQFF.